This T cell receptor (beta chain) was sequenced for a study of cytomegalovirus exposure and HLA in healthy donors. Assay used: immunoSEQ multiplex PCR; TCRdb lists only in-frame clones, some missing. The sample carries fewer than 200,000 clones, 85% recorded once. Germline loops: CDR1 SGHRS, CDR2 YFSETQ. The CDR3 is 13 residues long. V gave up 4 bases and J gave up 3 bases, with 10 bases separating them. This clone was observed a single time. This clonotype was sampled from a man younger than 35 in good health and CMV-seropositive. The V gene is TRBV5-1, the J gene TRBJ1-1, with a possible D match to TRBD1 (5 bases). Sample: PBMCs. The CDR3: CASSPQGDTEAFF. Written as DNA, the CDR3 is TGCGCCAGCAGCCCGCAAGGGGACACTGAAGCTTTCTTT.